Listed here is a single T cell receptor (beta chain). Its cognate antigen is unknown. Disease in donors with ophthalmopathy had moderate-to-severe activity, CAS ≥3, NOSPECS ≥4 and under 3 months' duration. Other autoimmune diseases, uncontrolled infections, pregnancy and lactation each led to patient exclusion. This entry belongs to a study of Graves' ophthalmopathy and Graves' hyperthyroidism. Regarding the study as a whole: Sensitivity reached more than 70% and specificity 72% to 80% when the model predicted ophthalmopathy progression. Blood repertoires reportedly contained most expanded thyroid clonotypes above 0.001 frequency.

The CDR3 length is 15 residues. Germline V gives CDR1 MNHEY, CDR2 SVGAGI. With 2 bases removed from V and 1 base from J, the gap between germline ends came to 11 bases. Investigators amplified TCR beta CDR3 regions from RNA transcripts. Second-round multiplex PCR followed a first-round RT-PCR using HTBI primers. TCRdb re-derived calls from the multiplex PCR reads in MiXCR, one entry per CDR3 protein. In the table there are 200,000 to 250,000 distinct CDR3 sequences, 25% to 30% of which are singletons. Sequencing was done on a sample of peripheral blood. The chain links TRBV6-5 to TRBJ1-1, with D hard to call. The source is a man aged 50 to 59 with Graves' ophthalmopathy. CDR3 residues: CASSYGQIGNTEAFF. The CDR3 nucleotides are TGTGCCAGCAGTTACGGGCAGATCGGGAACACTGAAGCTTTCTTT.